The clone carrying this TCR beta chain was seen a few times. These data are taken from a study of T cells after yellow fever vaccination. Study as a whole: Fractions with few cells were prepared using SMART-Seq v4 Ultra Low Input.

The ends were cut back, 1 base at V and 5 bases at J, with 8 bases in the middle. CDR1 and CDR2 (germline): SEHNR, FQNEAQ (reference sequence). This CDR3 contains 13 residues. Each CDR3 protein is one row after TCRdb ran MiXCR on the 5' RACE reads. The sample records about 320,000 distinct CDR3 sequences, about 6.9% being singletons. The sequenced sample was PBMCs, obtained 45 days after the first yellow fever vaccination. The source of this sequence is a man aged 18 to 30 who received the YFV17D yellow fever vaccine. The rearrangement uses TRBV7-9 and TRBJ1-1; no firm D call. In nucleotides, the CDR3 is TGTGCCAGCAGCTTAGGTGTTGAGACTGAAGCTTTCTTT. This encodes CASSLGVETEAFF.